This TCR beta chain is from a study of T cell changes during pregnancy in multiple sclerosis. The germline V gene has CDR1 MNHNY and CDR2 SVGAGI (reference sequence). Germline trimming cut 4 bases from V and 5 bases from J; bases unmatched to any gene: 5. The CDR3 extends over 15 amino acids. Only in-frame clones appear in the TCRdb table, and some are missing; sequencing was by immunoSEQ multiplex PCR. The sample holds 100,000 or so clones, 91% seen once. This chain joins TRBV6-6 and TRBJ2-7, with 13 nucleotides matching TRBD2. This receptor was taken from a female donor with multiple sclerosis, enrolled in a pregnancy study. Sequenced material: peripheral blood, taken in the second trimester of pregnancy. The CDR3 protein is CASSFKGLAGDEQYF. CDR3 nucleotides: TGTGCCAGCAGTTTCAAAGGACTAGCGGGAGACGAGCAGTACTTC.